This T cell receptor (beta chain) was identified during a study of cytotoxic CD8 clonotypes in ibrutinib-treated CLL. Per the germline V gene, CDR1 is SGHTA and CDR2 is FQGNSA. The CDR3 length is 14 residues. Unmatched junction bases numbered 10, after V lost 7 bases and J lost 4 bases. The repertoire was sequenced with immunoSEQ multiplex PCR; TCRdb's copy has only in-frame clones and lacks some. The sample lists some 140,000 clones, 85% to 95% occurring once. The TCR was taken from a human donor with chronic lymphocytic leukemia. The material sequenced was PBMCs, taken after 12 months of ibrutinib treatment. The V call is TRBV7-2, the J call TRBJ2-7, with 7 bases identical to TRBD2. The DNA for the CDR3 is TGTGCCAGCACCGCCCCTCTAGCGGAATACGAGCAGTACTTC. Encoded protein: CASTAPLAEYEQYF.